This T cell receptor (beta chain) was documented in a study of cytomegalovirus exposure and HLA in healthy donors. Study outcomes and limitations: TCR beta V- and J-gene trimming was later associated with a missense DCLRE1C variant.

Primers for the PCR totalled 60 Vbeta and 13 Jbeta. Clones were read by immunoSEQ multiplex PCR, and TCRdb kept only the in-frame ones, dropping some. The sample lists approximately 290,000 clones; 75% to 90% were seen once. Worth noting for this clone: What it binds is not known.

The CDR3 loop spans 14 amino acids. Between the trimmed V and J ends, which lost 5 bases and 8 bases, there was a span of 18 bases. The germline V gene has CDR1 MNHNY and CDR2 SVGAGI (reference sequence). This chain connects TRBV6-6 to TRBJ1-1; tentative D call: TRBD1 (5 bases). Specimen: PBMCs. This TCR was recovered from a girl aged 2-10 years in good health and CMV-seronegative. Here the CDR3 reads CASSDTLGWTEAFF. The DNA of the CDR3 is TGTGCCAGCAGTGATACTCTCGGCTGGACAGAAGCTTTCTTT.